The T cell receptor beta chain described here comes from a study of T cell repertoires in cytomegalovirus infection. Study-wide context: CMV infection together with matching HLA type was indicated by public TCR beta signatures.

CDR1 is LGHNA and CDR2 is YSLEER in the germline V gene. The CDR3 consists of 15 residues. The V segment lost 0 bases and the J segment 5 bases; nucleotides outside the gene matches: 5. This clonotype was counted a few times. Its matching antigen is unknown. Via MiXCR, TCRdb re-called the reads, giving one row per CDR3 protein. The sample shows hundreds of thousands of distinct CDR3 sequences, roughly 31% of them seen only once. Study-level results: Predominance within the ex vivo response was attributable to HLA-C-restricted CMV-specific TCR beta clonotypes.

The sequence was collected from a human donor in good health (CMV status not recorded). Some clones in this sample may be carry-over from other donors' samples. This chain connects TRBV4-3 to TRBJ2-5; 8 bases map to TRBD2. Material: cultured CD8+ T cells from PBMCs, obtained from culture after CMV antigen stimulation. CDR3 DNA sequence: TGCGCCAGCAGCCAAGACGGGGGGGCGGTGGAGACCCAGTACTTC. This sequence encodes CASSQDGGAVETQYF.